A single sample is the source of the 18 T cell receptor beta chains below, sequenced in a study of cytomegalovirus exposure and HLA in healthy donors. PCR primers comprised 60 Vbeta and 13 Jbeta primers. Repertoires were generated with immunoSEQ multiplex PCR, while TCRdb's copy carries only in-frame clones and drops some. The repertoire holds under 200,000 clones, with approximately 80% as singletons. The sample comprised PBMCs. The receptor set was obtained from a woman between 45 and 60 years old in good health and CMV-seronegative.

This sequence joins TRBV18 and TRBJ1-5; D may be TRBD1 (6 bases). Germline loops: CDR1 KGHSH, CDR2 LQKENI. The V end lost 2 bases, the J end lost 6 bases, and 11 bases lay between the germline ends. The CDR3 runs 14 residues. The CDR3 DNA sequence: TGTGCCAGCTCACCAAGAACAGGGACTCAGCCCCAGCATTTT. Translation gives CASSPRTGTQPQHF. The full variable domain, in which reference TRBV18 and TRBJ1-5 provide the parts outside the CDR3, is NAGVMQNPRHLVRRRGQEARLRCSPMKGHSHVYWYRQLPEEGLKFMVYLQKENIIDESGMPKERFSAEFPKEGPSILRIQQVVRGDSAAYFCASSPRTGTQPQHFGDGTRLSIL.

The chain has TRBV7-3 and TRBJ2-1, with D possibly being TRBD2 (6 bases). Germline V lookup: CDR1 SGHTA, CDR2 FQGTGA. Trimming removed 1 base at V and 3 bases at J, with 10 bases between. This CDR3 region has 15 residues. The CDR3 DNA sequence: TGTGCCAGCAGCTTAAACGGGGGAAGCTACAATGAGCAGTTCTTC. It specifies CASSLNGGSYNEQFF.

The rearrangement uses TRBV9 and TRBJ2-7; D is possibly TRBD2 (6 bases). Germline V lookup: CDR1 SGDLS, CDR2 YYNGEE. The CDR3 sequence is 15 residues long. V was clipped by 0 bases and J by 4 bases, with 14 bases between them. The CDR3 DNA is TGTGCCAGCAGCGTAGATCCACTAGCCGATTACGAGCAGTACTTC. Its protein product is CASSVDPLADYEQYF. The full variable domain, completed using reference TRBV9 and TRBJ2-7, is DSGVTQTPKHLITATGQRVTLRCSPRSGDLSVYWYQQSLDQGLQFLIQYYNGEERAKGNILERFSAQQFPDLHSELNLSSLELGDSALYFCASSVDPLADYEQYFGPGTRLTVT.

The CDR3 here is CASSQSWRVGQPQHF. The CDR3 coding sequence is TGTGCCAGCAGCCAGAGTTGGAGAGTAGGTCAGCCCCAGCATTTT. V usage is TRBV7-2 and J usage is TRBJ1-5; D remains unclear. This CDR3 has 15 amino acids. CDR1 SGHTA and CDR2 FQGNSA come from the germline V gene. Trimming removed 5 bases at V and 6 bases at J, with 17 bases between.

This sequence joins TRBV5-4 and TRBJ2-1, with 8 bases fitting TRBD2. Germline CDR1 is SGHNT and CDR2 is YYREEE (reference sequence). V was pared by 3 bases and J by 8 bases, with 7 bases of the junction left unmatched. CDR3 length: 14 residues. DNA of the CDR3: TGTGCCAGCAGCTCCGGGACTAGAAGCCATGAGCAGTTCTTC. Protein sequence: CASSSGTRSHEQFF.

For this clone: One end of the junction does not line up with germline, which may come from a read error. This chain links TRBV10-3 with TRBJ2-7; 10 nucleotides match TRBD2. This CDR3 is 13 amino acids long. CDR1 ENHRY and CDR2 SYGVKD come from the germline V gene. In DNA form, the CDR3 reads TGTGCCTTCAGTAGGAGCGGGGGGGAAGAGCAGTACTTC. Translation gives CAFSRSGGEEQYF.

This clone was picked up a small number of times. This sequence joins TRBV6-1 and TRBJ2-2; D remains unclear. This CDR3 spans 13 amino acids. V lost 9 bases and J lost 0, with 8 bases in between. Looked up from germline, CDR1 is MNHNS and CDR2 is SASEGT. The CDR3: CASLGSNTGELFF. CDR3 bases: TGTGCCAGTCTAGGTTCGAACACCGGGGAGCTGTTTTTT.

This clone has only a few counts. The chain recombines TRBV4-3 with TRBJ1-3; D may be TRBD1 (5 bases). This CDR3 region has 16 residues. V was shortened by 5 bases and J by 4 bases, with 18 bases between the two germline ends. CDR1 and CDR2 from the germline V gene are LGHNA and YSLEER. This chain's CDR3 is CASSKRETEEGNTIYF. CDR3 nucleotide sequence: TGCGCCAGCAGCAAACGGGAGACAGAGGAAGGAAACACCATATATTTT.

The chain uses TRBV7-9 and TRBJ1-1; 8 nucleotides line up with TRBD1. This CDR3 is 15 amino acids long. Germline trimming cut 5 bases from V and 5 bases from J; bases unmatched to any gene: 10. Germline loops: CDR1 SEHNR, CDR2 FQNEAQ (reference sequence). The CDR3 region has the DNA TGTGCCAGCAGCAAGACATCGGACAGGGCTACTGAAGCTTTCTTT. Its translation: CASSKTSDRATEAFF.

CDR3 DNA: TGTGGAGCAGGGGGACTAGAGGGCAATGAGCAGTTCTTC. It codes for CGAGGLEGNEQFF. V gene TRBV28 combines with J gene TRBJ2-1; perhaps TRBD2 as D (8 bases). Germline CDR1 and CDR2: MDHEN and SYDVKM. There are 13 residues in the CDR3.

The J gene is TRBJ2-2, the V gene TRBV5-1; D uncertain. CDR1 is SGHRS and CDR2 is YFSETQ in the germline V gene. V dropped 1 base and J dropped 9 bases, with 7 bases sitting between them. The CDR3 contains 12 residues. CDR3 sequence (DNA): TGCGCCAGCAGCTTGACGAGGTGGGAGCTGTTTTTT. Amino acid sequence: CASSLTRWELFF. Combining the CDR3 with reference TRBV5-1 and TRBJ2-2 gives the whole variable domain KAGVTQTPRYLIKTRGQQVTLSCSPISGHRSVSWYQQTPGQGLQFLFEYFSETQRNKGNFPGRFSGRQFSNSRSEMNVSTLELGDSALYLCASSLTRWELFFGEGSRLTVL.

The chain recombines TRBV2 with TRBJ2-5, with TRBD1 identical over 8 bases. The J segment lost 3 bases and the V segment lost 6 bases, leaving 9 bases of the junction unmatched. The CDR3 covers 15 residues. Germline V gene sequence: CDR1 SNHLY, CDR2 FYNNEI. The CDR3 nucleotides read TGTGCCAGCAGACCTTGGACAGGGCGGGAAGAGACCCAGTACTTC. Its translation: CASRPWTGREETQYF. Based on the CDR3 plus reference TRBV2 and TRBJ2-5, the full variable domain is EPEVTQTPSHQVTQMGQEVILRCVPISNHLYFYWYRQILGQKVEFLVSFYNNEISEKSEIFDDQFSVERPDGSNFTLKIRSTKLEDSAMYFCASRPWTGREETQYFGPGTRLLVL.

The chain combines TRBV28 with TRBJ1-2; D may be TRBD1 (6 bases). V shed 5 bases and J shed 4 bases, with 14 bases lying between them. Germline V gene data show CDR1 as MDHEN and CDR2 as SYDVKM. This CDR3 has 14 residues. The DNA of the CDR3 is TGTGCCAGCAGTCCCCAACAGGGCGCCTATGGCTACACCTTC. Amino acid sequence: CASSPQQGAYGYTF.

The CDR3 coding sequence is TGTGCCAGCAGTTCCATCGGAGGGGACTACGAGCAGTACTTC. It translates to CASSSIGGDYEQYF. The V call is TRBV6-5, the J call TRBJ2-5, with a tentative D call TRBD2 (6 bases). The J call is in doubt because the DNA end fits TRBJ2-7 better. Germline CDR1 MNHEY, CDR2 SVGAGI. The CDR3 runs to 14 residues.

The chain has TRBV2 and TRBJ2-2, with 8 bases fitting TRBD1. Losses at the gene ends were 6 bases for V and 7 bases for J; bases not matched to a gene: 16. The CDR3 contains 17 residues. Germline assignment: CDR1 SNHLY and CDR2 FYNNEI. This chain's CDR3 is CASSNGRTGRLIGELFF. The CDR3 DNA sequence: TGTGCCAGCAGCAACGGAAGGACAGGGAGGTTGATCGGGGAGCTGTTTTTT.

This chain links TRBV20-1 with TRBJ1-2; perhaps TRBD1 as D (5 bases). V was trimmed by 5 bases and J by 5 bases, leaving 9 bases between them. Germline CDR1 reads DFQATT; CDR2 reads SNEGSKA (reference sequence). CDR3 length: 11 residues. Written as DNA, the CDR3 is TGCAGTGCTGAGGACACTTATGGCTACACCTTC. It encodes CSAEDTYGYTF.

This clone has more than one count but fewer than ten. CDR3 in amino acids: CASSELAGADTQYF. DNA of the CDR3: TGTGCCAGCAGTGAACTAGCGGGAGCAGATACGCAGTATTTT. The chain uses TRBV6-1 and TRBJ2-3; TRBD2 matches at 10 bases. This CDR3 is built from 14 residues. V lost 2 bases to trimming and J lost 4 bases; unmatched junction nucleotides: 0. From germline, CDR1 is MNHNS and CDR2 SASEGT.

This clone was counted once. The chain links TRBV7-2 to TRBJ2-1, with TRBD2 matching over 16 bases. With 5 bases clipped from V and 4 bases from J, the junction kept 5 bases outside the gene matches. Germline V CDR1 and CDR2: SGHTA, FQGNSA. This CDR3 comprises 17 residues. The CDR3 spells CASSAGTSGGGYNEQFF. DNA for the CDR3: TGTGCCAGCAGCGCCGGGACTAGCGGGGGGGGATACAATGAGCAGTTCTTC.